The source of this T cell receptor beta chain is a study of T cell clonality in common variable immunodeficiency. Patients and controls were mostly of Caucasian heritage. There are 16 residues in the CDR3. Germline trimming cut 0 bases from V and 3 bases from J; bases unmatched to any gene: 6. Germline V gene data show CDR1 as MGHRA and CDR2 as YSYEKL. This clone was detected ten times or more. The CDR3 end lies 3 residues beyond the end of the read and is filled in from the germline J gene. The table came from immunoSEQ multiplex PCR; TCRdb's copy has only in-frame clones and leaves some out. The data show approximately 75,000 clones, with none appearing a single time.

Input material: peripheral blood mononuclear cells. This sequence originates from a person aged 18 to 70 in good health. V and J are TRBV4-1 and TRBJ2-7, with 9 bases lining up with TRBD2. CDR3 protein: CASSQDKAGGLYEQYF. CDR3 DNA, as far as it was read: TGCGCCAGCAGCCAAGATAAGGCGGGAGGGCTCTACGAG.